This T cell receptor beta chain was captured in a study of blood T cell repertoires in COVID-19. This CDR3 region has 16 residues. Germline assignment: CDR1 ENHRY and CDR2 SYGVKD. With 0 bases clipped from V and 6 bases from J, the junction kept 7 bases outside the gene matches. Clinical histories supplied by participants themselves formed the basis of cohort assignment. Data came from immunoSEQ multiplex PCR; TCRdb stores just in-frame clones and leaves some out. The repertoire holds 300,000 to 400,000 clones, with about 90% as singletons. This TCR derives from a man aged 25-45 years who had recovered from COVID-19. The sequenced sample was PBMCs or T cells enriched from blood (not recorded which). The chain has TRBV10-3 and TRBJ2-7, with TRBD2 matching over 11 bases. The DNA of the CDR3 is TGTGCCATCAGTGAGTCGAGTAGCGGGGGGGCCGGCGAGCAGTACTTC. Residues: CAISESSSGGAGEQYF.